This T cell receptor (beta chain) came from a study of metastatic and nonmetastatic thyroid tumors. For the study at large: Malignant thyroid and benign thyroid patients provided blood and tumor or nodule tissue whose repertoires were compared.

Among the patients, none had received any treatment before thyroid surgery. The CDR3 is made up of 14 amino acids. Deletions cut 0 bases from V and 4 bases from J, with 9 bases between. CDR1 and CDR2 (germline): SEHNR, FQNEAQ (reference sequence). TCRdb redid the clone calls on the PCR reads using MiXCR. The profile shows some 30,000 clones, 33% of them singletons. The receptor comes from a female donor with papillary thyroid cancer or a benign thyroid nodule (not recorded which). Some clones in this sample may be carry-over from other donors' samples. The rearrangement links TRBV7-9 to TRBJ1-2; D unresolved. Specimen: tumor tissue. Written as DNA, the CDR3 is TGTGCCAGCAGCTTAGCGCTGGCCTTCTATGGCTACACCTTC. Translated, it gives CASSLALAFYGYTF.